A selection of T cell receptor beta chains follows, all from one sample in a study of blood T cell repertoires in COVID-19. TCRdb's copy holds only in-frame clones and misses some; the assay was immunoSEQ multiplex PCR. This table holds about 140,000 clones, 84% found once. The sequencing sample was made of PBMCs or T cells enriched from blood (not recorded which). Receptors were obtained from a man in his forties with acute COVID-19. Each CDR3 is given with its conserved first and last residue. D genes are given only for firm matches. Expanded clones get a size class; other rows say once, few or many, or leave the size out.

j_call clone_size d_call v_call cdr3_aa cdr3_nt
TRBJ1-5 NA TRBD1 TRBV4-1 CASSQGQGAWQPQHF TGCGCCAGCAGCCAGGGACAGGGGGCATGGCAGCCCCAGCATTTT
TRBJ2-5 NA NA TRBV20-1 CSGPSQETQYF TGCAGTGGTCCGTCCCAAGAGACCCAGTACTTC
TRBJ1-5 NA NA TRBV24-1 CATSDLQGQPQHF TGTGCCACCAGTGATTTGCAGGGGCAGCCCCAGCATTTT
TRBJ2-5 NA TRBD2 TRBV4-2 CASSQVPSGWWGLAGVSGETQYF TGTGCCAGCAGCCAAGTGCCGTCGGGTTGGTGGGGACTAGCGGGGGTTTCGGGAGAGACCCAGTACTTC
TRBJ1-6 NA NA TRBV14 CASSPTRSRGNSPLHF TGTGCCAGCAGCCCGACCCGGTCAAGAGGGAATTCACCCCTCCACTTT
TRBJ2-6 NA TRBD1 TRBV9 CASSTGQGESGANVLTF TGTGCCAGCAGCACCGGACAGGGGGAATCTGGGGCCAACGTCCTGACTTTC
TRBJ2-1 NA NA TRBV4-2 CASSQGTTFNEQFF TGTGCCAGCAGCCAAGGGACTACCTTCAATGAGCAGTTCTTC
TRBJ2-7 NA NA TRBV7-8 CASSLELGGEPRSYEQYF TGTGCCAGCAGCTTAGAACTAGGGGGGGAACCCCGATCCTACGAGCAGTACTTC
TRBJ2-1 few TRBD2 TRBV5-8 CASSLEAGGRNEQFF TGTGCCAGCAGCTTGGAGGCGGGAGGGAGGAATGAGCAGTTCTTC
TRBJ1-2 NA TRBD1 TRBV7-9 CASSFSRRGLSYGYTF TGTGCCAGCAGCTTCAGTCGGAGGGGGCTTAGCTATGGCTACACCTTC
TRBJ1-2 NA NA TRBV13 CASSLANRPYGYTF TGTGCCAGCAGCCTCGCAAACAGGCCCTATGGCTACACCTTC
TRBJ2-7 NA TRBD1 TRBV30 CAWGTGSPYEQYF TGTGCCTGGGGGACAGGGAGTCCCTACGAGCAGTACTTC
TRBJ2-3 NA NA TRBV7-2 CASSLTTGSTDTQYF TGTGCCAGCAGTCTGACTACCGGTAGCACAGATACGCAGTATTTT
TRBJ1-5 NA NA TRBV7-8 CASSPVAGRSNQPQHF TGTGCCAGCAGCCCCGTAGCAGGGAGGAGCAATCAGCCCCAGCATTTT
TRBJ2-7 NA TRBD1 TRBV5-8 CASSLAGTGSYEQYF TGTGCCAGCAGCCTGGCAGGGACAGGGTCCTACGAGCAGTACTTC
TRBJ2-2 NA TRBD2 TRBV7-6 CASSLLPAGGPGTGELFF TGTGCCAGCAGCCTGCTCCCCGCGGGAGGGCCGGGGACCGGGGAGCTGTTTTTT
TRBJ1-3 NA NA TRBV18 CASSPPGVGRSGNTIYF TGTGCCAGCTCACCCCCGGGTGTAGGTCGCTCTGGAAACACCATATATTTT
TRBJ2-7 NA TRBD1 TRBV5-1 CASSVRQGWNEQYF TGCGCCAGCAGCGTTCGACAGGGGTGGAACGAGCAGTACTTC
TRBJ2-1 NA TRBD2 TRBV4-3 CASSQDWGTRIYNEQFF TGCGCCAGCAGCCAAGATTGGGGGACTAGGATCTACAATGAGCAGTTCTTC
TRBJ2-1 NA NA TRBV4-3 CASSRRQDYDNEQFF TGCGCCAGCAGCAGAAGGCAGGACTACGACAATGAGCAGTTCTTC
TRBJ1-5 NA NA TRBV19 CASSIGPGNNQPQHF TGTGCCAGTAGTATAGGGCCAGGCAATAATCAGCCCCAGCATTTT
TRBJ2-4 NA NA TRBV29-1 CSVEAGIQYF TGCAGCGTTGAGGCGGGAATTCAGTACTTC
TRBJ1-1 NA NA TRBV15 CATTRAGSGTEAFF TGTGCCACCACTAGGGCGGGTTCGGGCACTGAAGCTTTCTTT
TRBJ2-2 NA TRBD1 TRBV28 CASSFLGTANTGELFF TGTGCCAGCAGTTTCCTCGGGACAGCGAACACCGGGGAGCTGTTTTTT
TRBJ2-7 NA NA TRBV7-8 CASSLFVQGGYEQYF TGTGCCAGCAGCTTATTCGTTCAGGGTGGGTACGAGCAGTACTTC
TRBJ1-2 NA TRBD1 TRBV18 CASSPDREELYGYTF TGTGCCAGCTCACCCGACAGGGAGGAACTGTATGGCTACACCTTC
TRBJ1-2 NA TRBD1 TRBV5-1 CASSLVGMETGGNYGYTF TGCGCCAGCAGCTTGGTGGGAATGGAGACAGGGGGTAACTATGGCTACACCTTC
TRBJ1-1 NA NA TRBV11-3 CASSLKAGDTEAFF TGTGCCAGCAGCTTAAAGGCAGGGGACACTGAAGCTTTCTTT
TRBJ1-2 few NA TRBV14 CASSLGQRDYGYTF TGTGCCAGCAGCCTCGGACAGAGAGACTATGGCTACACCTTC
TRBJ2-1 once NA TRBV19 CASSGGGSYNEQFF TGTGCCAGTAGTGGCGGAGGCTCCTACAATGAGCAGTTCTTC
TRBJ1-6 NA NA TRBV28 CASRVQVGGNSPLHF TGTGCCAGCAGAGTTCAGGTCGGCGGGAATTCACCCCTCCACTTT
TRBJ1-3 NA NA TRBV7-6 CASSQRKDKGPGNTIYF TGTGCCAGCAGCCAGCGGAAGGATAAGGGCCCTGGAAACACCATATATTTT
TRBJ2-7 NA TRBD1 TRBV2 CASSWDRSSSYEQYF TGTGCCAGCAGTTGGGACAGGTCTAGCTCCTACGAGCAGTACTTC
TRBJ2-1 NA NA TRBV28 CASSLVERQYNEQFF TGTGCCAGCAGTTTAGTCGAGCGGCAATACAATGAGCAGTTCTTC
TRBJ2-1 NA TRBD1 TRBV7-2 CASSLVGTAYNEQFF TGTGCCAGCAGCTTAGTGGGGACAGCCTACAATGAGCAGTTCTTC
TRBJ1-5 NA NA TRBV20-1 CSAGDRPQHF TGCAGTGCTGGAGACCGGCCCCAGCATTTT
TRBJ2-7 NA NA TRBV6-5 CASSYSDIATYEQYF TGTGCCAGCAGTTACTCGGACATCGCAACCTACGAGCAGTACTTC
TRBJ2-7 NA TRBD1 TRBV25-1 CASSPYNRGSYEQYF TGTGCCAGCAGTCCTTATAACAGGGGTAGCTACGAGCAGTACTTC
TRBJ2-2 NA NA TRBV15 CATSPVRNTGELFF TGTGCCACCAGCCCGGTCCGGAACACCGGGGAGCTGTTTTTT
TRBJ2-1 NA TRBD1 TRBV5-1 CASVRDSSYNEQFF TGCGCCAGTGTCCGGGACAGCTCCTACAATGAGCAGTTCTTC
TRBJ1-2 NA NA TRBV4-3 CASSLQRGRGYTF TGCGCCAGCAGCCTACAAAGGGGGAGAGGCTACACCTTC
TRBJ1-3 NA NA TRBV7-2 CASSHPSGNTIYF TGTGCCAGCAGCCATCCCTCTGGAAACACCATATATTTT
TRBJ1-5 NA NA TRBV19 CASSPRQRGNQPQHF TGTGCCAGTAGTCCTAGACAGCGCGGTAATCAGCCCCAGCATTTT
TRBJ1-4 NA NA TRBV4-2 CASSQRRAFPNEKLFF TGTGCCAGCAGCCAACGTAGAGCATTCCCTAATGAAAAACTGTTTTTT
TRBJ2-3 NA NA TRBV6-1 CASSELTSTDTQYF TGTGCCAGCAGTGAGCTTACTAGCACAGATACGCAGTATTTT
TRBJ1-5 NA NA TRBV24-1 CATSDTGQSDYQPQHF TGTGCCACCAGTGACACCGGACAGTCGGATTATCAGCCCCAGCATTTT
TRBJ2-1 NA NA TRBV5-1 CASSVSPSSEQFF TGCGCCAGCAGCGTGAGTCCTTCAAGTGAGCAGTTCTTC